These T cell receptor beta chains were read from a single sample in a study of CD8 T cells in ankylosing spondylitis. TCRdb itself ran the 5' RACE reads through MiXCR, one entry per CDR3 protein. Of 700,000 to 1,000,000 distinct CDR3 sequences in the sample, 12% were seen once. What was sequenced was blood, either unsorted or a sorted T cell fraction (not recorded which). Source of these receptors: a male donor with ankylosing spondylitis. The CDR3 runs from the conserved cysteine through the conserved F or W. The order of the fields is J gene, CDR3 length, V gene, CDR3 protein.

J gene: TRBJ2-7
CDR3 length: 14
V gene: TRBV7-2
CDR3 protein: CASSLDRVRGEQYF

J gene: TRBJ1-1
CDR3 length: 14
V gene: TRBV20-1
CDR3 protein: CSARQDSANTEAFF

J gene: TRBJ1-1
CDR3 length: 13
V gene: TRBV7-3
CDR3 protein: CASSATSGAEAFF

J gene: TRBJ2-2
CDR3 length: 15
V gene: TRBV10-3
CDR3 protein: CAISFRALNTGELFF

J gene: TRBJ1-6
CDR3 length: 14
V gene: TRBV7-8
CDR3 protein: CASTIGVSQSPLHF

J gene: TRBJ1-3
CDR3 length: 11
V gene: TRBV28
CDR3 protein: CASSFAGQGHF

J gene: TRBJ1-5
CDR3 length: 13
V gene: TRBV20-1
CDR3 protein: CSARGAGDQPQHF

J gene: TRBJ2-5
CDR3 length: 15
V gene: TRBV5-1
CDR3 protein: CASSQVGVAEETQYF

J gene: TRBJ2-3
CDR3 length: 16
V gene: TRBV7-6
CDR3 protein: CASSLRGLGSPDTQYF

J gene: TRBJ2-7
CDR3 length: 14
V gene: TRBV9
CDR3 protein: CASSLVGNSYEQYF

J gene: TRBJ1-2
CDR3 length: 13
V gene: TRBV5-1
CDR3 protein: CASSLAGDDGYTF

J gene: TRBJ2-7
CDR3 length: 14
V gene: TRBV12-3/TRBV12-4
CDR3 protein: CASSLMRRGYEQYF

J gene: TRBJ2-2
CDR3 length: 15
V gene: TRBV4-3
CDR3 protein: CASSQDRGRGGELFF

J gene: TRBJ2-1
CDR3 length: 15
V gene: TRBV11-2
CDR3 protein: CASTKRVAGDNEQFF

J gene: TRBJ2-1
CDR3 length: 16
V gene: TRBV10-3
CDR3 protein: CAISESTSGLYNEQFF

J gene: TRBJ2-2
CDR3 length: 13
V gene: TRBV18
CDR3 protein: CASSKSNTGELFF

J gene: TRBJ1-5
CDR3 length: 15
V gene: TRBV15
CDR3 protein: CATSRVRGRNQPQHF

J gene: TRBJ2-3
CDR3 length: 17
V gene: TRBV12-3/TRBV12-4
CDR3 protein: CASSFRLASGMKDTQYF

J gene: TRBJ1-4
CDR3 length: 13
V gene: TRBV29-1
CDR3 protein: CSVRGGSNEKLFF

J gene: TRBJ2-1
CDR3 length: 12
V gene: TRBV29-1
CDR3 protein: CSSRGFYNEQFF

J gene: TRBJ2-3
CDR3 length: 17
V gene: TRBV28
CDR3 protein: CASSPTGTGKGTDTQYF

J gene: TRBJ2-7
CDR3 length: 15
V gene: TRBV18
CDR3 protein: CASSPMAGSSYEQYF

J gene: TRBJ1-2
CDR3 length: 15
V gene: TRBV7-9
CDR3 protein: CASSSTGQANYGYTF

J gene: TRBJ2-1
CDR3 length: 17
V gene: TRBV24-1
CDR3 protein: CATSDPRETGADNEQFF

J gene: TRBJ2-7
CDR3 length: 12
V gene: TRBV6-2/TRBV6-3
CDR3 protein: CASSWDGYEQYF

J gene: TRBJ2-1
CDR3 length: 15
V gene: TRBV3-1
CDR3 protein: CASSETSGYYNEQFF

J gene: TRBJ2-3
CDR3 length: 17
V gene: TRBV6-2/TRBV6-3
CDR3 protein: CASSYSPGRGRADTQYF

J gene: TRBJ2-6
CDR3 length: 15
V gene: TRBV5-1
CDR3 protein: CASSLEISGANVLTF

J gene: TRBJ2-7
CDR3 length: 15
V gene: TRBV28
CDR3 protein: CASSLTTGYSYEQYF

J gene: TRBJ2-7
CDR3 length: 15
V gene: TRBV6-2/TRBV6-3
CDR3 protein: CASSYPDRGLGEQYF

J gene: TRBJ2-1
CDR3 length: 12
V gene: TRBV12-5
CDR3 protein: CASATGGDEQFF

J gene: TRBJ1-1
CDR3 length: 12
V gene: TRBV5-1
CDR3 protein: CASSNEWGGAFF